The 4 T cell receptor beta chains given below trace back to one sample, sequenced in a study of T cell repertoires in cytomegalovirus infection. TCRdb reprocessed the reads with MiXCR, giving one entry per CDR3 protein. The sample contains approximately 910,000 distinct CDR3 sequences, about 33% of which appear only once. No cognate antigen is known for these TCRs. The starting material was cultured CD8+ T cells from PBMCs, obtained from culture after CMV antigen stimulation. The receptors derive from a human donor in good health (CMV status not recorded). Some clones in this sample may be carry-over from other donors' samples.

The V and J genes are TRBV27 and TRBJ2-1, with 12 bases aligning to TRBD2. V was pared by 4 bases and J by 8 bases, with 9 bases of the junction left unmatched. Germline CDR1 reads MNHEY; CDR2 reads SMNVEV (reference sequence). This CDR3 region has 16 residues. For the CDR3, the DNA is TGTGCCAGCAGTTCCGCCTCTAGCGGGGGGGCCGATGAGCAGTTCTTC. Its translation is CASSSASSGGADEQFF.

The chain is built from TRBV25-1 and TRBJ2-1; 10 nucleotides agree with TRBD1. The germline CDR1 and CDR2 sequences are MGHDK and SYGVNS. The length of the CDR3 is 15 residues. V lost 4 bases and J lost 7; bases outside the gene matches: 7. CDR3 DNA sequence: TGTGCCAGCAGTGTAGGGACAGGGGCTGGAAATGAGCAGTTCTTC. Amino acids: CASSVGTGAGNEQFF.

The table lists this clonotype with a few counts. The chain is built from TRBV5-5 and TRBJ1-1; no clear D gene. The length of the CDR3 is 14 residues. Germline loops: CDR1 SGHKS, CDR2 YYEKEE (reference sequence). The V gene lost 7 bases and the J gene lost 1 base, with 14 bases spanning the gap. CDR3 loop: CASSNPRQNTEAFF. For the CDR3, the DNA is TGTGCCAGCTCTAACCCCAGGCAGAACACTGAAGCTTTCTTT.

This clonotype was recorded many times. V is TRBV7-2 and J is TRBJ2-3, with 9 bases lining up with TRBD2. Trimming at V came to 5 bases and at J to 6 bases, leaving 6 bases not matched to a gene. In germline, CDR1 is SGHTA, CDR2 FQGNSA. CDR3 length: 14 amino acids. CDR3 nucleotide sequence: TGTGCCAGCAGCCGCGGGGGGGGATTGGATACGCAGTATTTT. Its translation: CASSRGGGLDTQYF.